The rows below give T cell receptor beta chains drawn from one sample of a study of cytomegalovirus exposure and HLA in healthy donors. The table came from immunoSEQ multiplex PCR; TCRdb's copy has only in-frame clones and leaves some out. The repertoire holds more than 100,000 clones, around 77% seen once, with 3.5% to 4% in the top ten. Sequenced input: PBMCs. These receptors all come from a human donor in good health. Both conserved end residues are part of each CDR3. A D gene is named only where the DNA matches it firmly. Clone size is not always given. Where it is, it says once, few, many or a class for expanded clones.

j_call d_call v_call clone_size cdr3_aa cdr3_nt
TRBJ2-7 . TRBV11-2 . CASSLEAGYSHEQYF TGTGCCAGCAGCTTAGAGGCAGGGTATTCCCACGAGCAGTACTTC
TRBJ1-1 . TRBV11-2 . CASSFLGGRTEAFF TGTGCCAGCAGCTTCCTCGGTGGGAGGACTGAAGCTTTCTTT
TRBJ2-3 TRBD2 TRBV6-1 . CASSDGTSDTDTQYF TGTGCCAGCAGTGACGGGACTAGCGACACAGATACGCAGTATTTT
TRBJ2-1 . TRBV7-9 . CASNSGALRNEQFF TGTGCCAGCAACTCAGGGGCCCTTCGGAATGAGCAGTTCTTC
TRBJ2-1 TRBD2 TRBV6-6 . CASSSAGGTYNEQFF TGTGCCAGCAGTTCAGCGGGAGGTACATACAATGAGCAGTTCTTC
TRBJ1-1 . TRBV5-6 few CASSLEVRFTEAFF TGTGCCAGCAGCTTAGAGGTTAGATTCACTGAAGCTTTCTTT
TRBJ1-1 TRBD1 TRBV7-9 . CASSQGAWDEAFF TGTGCCAGCAGCCAGGGGGCTTGGGATGAAGCTTTCTTT
TRBJ2-1 . TRBV6-5 . CASSYGGGRIGQFF TGTGCCAGCAGTTACGGGGGCGGGAGAATTGGGCAGTTCTTC
TRBJ1-3 . TRBV28 . CASWQRASGNTIYF TGTGCCAGTTGGCAGAGGGCCTCTGGAAACACCATATATTTT
TRBJ2-3 TRBD2 TRBV6-6 . CASKAGSRFWDTQYF TGTGCCAGCAAAGCGGGGTCGAGGTTCTGGGATACGCAGTATTTT
TRBJ2-2 TRBD1 TRBV5-1 once CASSNRGGTGELFF TGCGCCAGCAGCAACAGGGGTGGGACCGGGGAGCTGTTTTTT
TRBJ2-2 . TRBV7-8 . CASSRDRFNTGELFF TGTGCCAGCAGCCGTGACAGGTTCAACACCGGGGAGCTGTTTTTT
TRBJ1-2 TRBD1 TRBV5-4 . CASSANRGQGYGYTF TGTGCCAGCAGCGCCAACAGGGGGCAAGGCTATGGCTACACCTTC
TRBJ1-2 . TRBV28 . CASTLSGRAANYGYTF TGTGCCAGCACTTTATCGGGGAGGGCTGCTAACTATGGCTACACCTTC
TRBJ1-2 . TRBV5-1 once CASSIQGYGYTF TGCGCCAGCAGCATACAGGGATATGGCTACACCTTC
TRBJ2-6 . TRBV2 . CASNPTASSGANVLTF TGTGCCAGCAACCCGACAGCAAGCTCTGGGGCCAACGTCCTGACTTTC
TRBJ2-2 TRBD1 TRBV6-1 . CASSLTGSGTGELFF TGTGCCAGCAGTTTGACAGGGTCAGGCACCGGGGAGCTGTTTTTT
TRBJ2-1 . TRBV7-8 . CASSFGVSSYNEQFF TGTGCCAGCAGCTTTGGTGTCAGCTCCTACAATGAGCAGTTCTTC
TRBJ2-7 TRBD1 TRBV30 few CAWDPGTGFSYEQYF TGTGCCTGGGACCCCGGGACAGGGTTCTCCTACGAGCAGTACTTC
TRBJ2-2 . TRBV28 . CASSLRDTGELFF TGTGCCAGCAGCCTTAGAGACACCGGGGAGCTGTTTTTT
TRBJ2-1 TRBD2 TRBV5-1 . CASSVPTSGGNNEQFF TGCGCCAGCAGCGTACCCACTAGCGGGGGCAACAATGAGCAGTTCTTC
TRBJ2-2 TRBD2 TRBV19 . CASTRLAGEGTGELFF TGTGCCAGCACCCGACTAGCGGGAGAGGGCACCGGGGAGCTGTTTTTT
TRBJ2-2 TRBD2 TRBV2 . CASKREGPGELFF TGTGCCAGCAAACGGGAGGGCCCCGGGGAGCTGTTTTTT
TRBJ2-1 TRBD2 TRBV19 . CASSIASGRLQFF TGTGCCAGTAGTATAGCTAGCGGGCGTCTTCAGTTCTTC
TRBJ1-3 . TRBV6-5 . CASSRTGNSGNTIYF TGTGCCAGCAGCCGTACCGGGAATTCCGGAAACACCATATATTTT
TRBJ2-7 . TRBV21-1 . CASSKEGGKGNEQYF TGTGCCAGCAGCAAAGAGGGAGGAAAGGGGAACGAGCAGTACTTC
TRBJ2-7 . TRBV6-5 . CASSYSRRLTYEQYF TGTGCCAGCAGTTACTCGAGGAGGCTGACCTACGAGCAGTACTTC
TRBJ1-3 TRBD1 TRBV4-1 . CASSPKTGGEIGNTIYF TGCGCCAGCAGCCCGAAGACAGGGGGCGAAATTGGAAACACCATATATTTT
TRBJ2-7 . TRBV14 . CASSFRGEQYF TGTGCCAGCAGTTTCAGGGGAGAGCAGTACTTC
TRBJ1-3 . TRBV27 . CASASGGVSGNTIYF TGTGCCAGCGCCTCCGGCGGGGTATCTGGAAACACCATATATTTT
TRBJ1-1 . TRBV9 . CASSVEDSEAFF TGTGCCAGCAGCGTAGAGGACAGTGAAGCTTTCTTT
TRBJ2-7 TRBD2 TRBV10-3 . CAIREASGRYEQYF TGTGCCATCAGAGAGGCTAGCGGGAGATACGAGCAGTACTTC
TRBJ2-7 TRBD1 TRBV28 once CATKTGVREQYF TGTGCCACCAAGACAGGGGTTCGCGAGCAGTACTTC
TRBJ2-7 TRBD1 TRBV4-1 . CASSDRGLGYEQYF TGCGCCAGCAGCGACAGGGGGCTTGGGTACGAGCAGTACTTC
TRBJ2-2 TRBD1 TRBV5-1 . CASSSTGDFTGELFF TGCGCCAGCAGCTCGACAGGGGACTTCACCGGGGAGCTGTTTTTT
TRBJ2-7 . TRBV6-1 . CASSRFGEKEQYF TGTGCCAGCAGTCGCTTCGGGGAGAAAGAGCAGTACTTC
TRBJ2-7 TRBD2 TRBV28 . CASSLSVAGPSYEQYF TGTGCCAGCAGTTTATCCGTAGCGGGTCCATCCTACGAGCAGTACTTC
TRBJ2-7 TRBD1 TRBV2 . CASSAGGFSYEQYF TGTGCCAGCAGCGCAGGGGGCTTCTCCTACGAGCAGTACTTC
TRBJ1-2 TRBD1 TRBV27 . CASSLTGTGGNYGYTF TGTGCCAGCAGTTTAACCGGGACAGGGGGGAACTATGGCTACACCTTC
TRBJ2-3 TRBD1 TRBV28 . CASSLWGTGAGSTDTQYF TGTGCCAGCAGTTTGTGGGGGACAGGGGCTGGGAGTACAGATACGCAGTATTTT
TRBJ2-2 TRBD1 TRBV18 . CASSPPGQGSTGELFF TGTGCCAGCTCACCACCAGGACAGGGGTCCACCGGGGAGCTGTTTTTT
TRBJ2-3 TRBD1 TRBV27 . CASSLSGQGRTDTQYF TGTGCCAGCAGTTTGTCGGGACAGGGGAGGACAGATACGCAGTATTTT
TRBJ2-5 . TRBV28 . CASSLYGLAAKETQYF TGTGCCAGCAGTTTATACGGTCTGGCAGCGAAAGAGACCCAGTACTTC
TRBJ2-7 TRBD1 TRBV5-1 . CASSRTGTGGDEQYF TGCGCCAGCAGCCGAACCGGGACAGGGGGCGATGAGCAGTACTTC
TRBJ1-2 . TRBV29-1 . CSVGGNFNYGYTF TGCAGCGTGGGGGGGAACTTCAACTATGGCTACACCTTC